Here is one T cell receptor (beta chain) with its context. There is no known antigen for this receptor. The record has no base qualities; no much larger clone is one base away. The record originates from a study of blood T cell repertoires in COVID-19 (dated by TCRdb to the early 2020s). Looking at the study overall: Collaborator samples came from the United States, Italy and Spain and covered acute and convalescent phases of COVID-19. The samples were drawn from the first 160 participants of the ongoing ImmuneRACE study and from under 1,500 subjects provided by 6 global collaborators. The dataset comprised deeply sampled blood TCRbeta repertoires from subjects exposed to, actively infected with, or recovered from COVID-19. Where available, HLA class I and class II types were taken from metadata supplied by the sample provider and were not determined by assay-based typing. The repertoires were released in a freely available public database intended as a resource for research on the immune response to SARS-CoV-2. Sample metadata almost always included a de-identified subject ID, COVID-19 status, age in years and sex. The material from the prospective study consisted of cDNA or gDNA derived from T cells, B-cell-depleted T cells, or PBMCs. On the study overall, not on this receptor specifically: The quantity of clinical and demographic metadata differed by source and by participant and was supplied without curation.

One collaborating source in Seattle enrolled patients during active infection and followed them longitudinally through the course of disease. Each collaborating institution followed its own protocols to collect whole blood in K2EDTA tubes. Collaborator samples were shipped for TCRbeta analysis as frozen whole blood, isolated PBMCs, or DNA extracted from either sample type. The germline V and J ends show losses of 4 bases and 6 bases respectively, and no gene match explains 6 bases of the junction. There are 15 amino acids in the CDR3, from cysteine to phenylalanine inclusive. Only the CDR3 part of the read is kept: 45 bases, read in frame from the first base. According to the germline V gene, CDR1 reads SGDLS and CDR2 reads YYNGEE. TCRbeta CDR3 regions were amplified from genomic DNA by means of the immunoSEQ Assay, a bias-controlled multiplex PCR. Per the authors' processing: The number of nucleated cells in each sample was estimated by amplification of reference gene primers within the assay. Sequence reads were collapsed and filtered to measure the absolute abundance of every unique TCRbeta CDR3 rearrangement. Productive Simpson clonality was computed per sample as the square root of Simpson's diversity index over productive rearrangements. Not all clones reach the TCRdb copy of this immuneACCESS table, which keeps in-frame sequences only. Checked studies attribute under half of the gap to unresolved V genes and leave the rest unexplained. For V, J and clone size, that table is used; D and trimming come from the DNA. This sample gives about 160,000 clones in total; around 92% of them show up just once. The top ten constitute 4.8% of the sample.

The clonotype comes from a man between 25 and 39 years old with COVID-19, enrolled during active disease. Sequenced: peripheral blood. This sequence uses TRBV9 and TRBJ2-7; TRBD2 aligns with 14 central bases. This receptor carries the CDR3 CASSQNGLAGGEQYF. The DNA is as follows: TGTGCCAGCAGCCAAAACGGACTAGCGGGAGGCGAGCAGTACTTC.